This TCR beta chain was documented in a study of blood T cell repertoires in COVID-19. Per the original methods: Reference gene primer amplification in the assay estimated nucleated cell counts. The table came from immunoSEQ multiplex PCR; TCRdb's copy has only in-frame clones and leaves some out. That table supplies the V and J calls and clone size; D and trimming were determined from the DNA. The sample includes about 70,000 clones, just over 90% of them seen just once. Germline loops: CDR1 MDHEN, CDR2 SYDVKM. CDR3 length equals 14 residues. Trimming at V came to 6 bases and at J to 3 bases, leaving 8 bases not matched to a gene. It was during active infection that Seattle patients were enrolled and then longitudinally followed.

The chain carries TRBV28 and TRBJ2-7, with TRBD1 matching 7 bases. The origin of this receptor is a man aged 45 to 65 with COVID-19, enrolled during active disease. Input material: peripheral blood. This chain's CDR3 is CASSWDSLGYEQYF. The CDR3 DNA is TGTGCCAGCAGCTGGGACAGTCTGGGCTACGAGCAGTACTTC.